This TCR beta chain was found in a study of blood T cell repertoires in COVID-19. Study details: Acute-phase and convalescent COVID-19 samples originated in the United States, Italy and Spain. T cells, B-cell-depleted T cells, or PBMCs provided the cDNA or gDNA that served as material.

Germline-derived CDR1 and CDR2 are SGDLS and YYNGEE. The V gene end was trimmed by 5 bases and the J gene end by 3 bases; junction bases not matched to a gene: 7. The CDR3 spans 14 residues. Per the authors' pipeline: For nucleated cells, counts were estimated from reference gene primer amplification. Measured with immunoSEQ multiplex PCR; TCRdb has only the in-frame clones, and not every one. V and J calls plus clone size are reproduced from that table; the DNA served to infer D and trimming. The sample consists of more than 200,000 clones, around four fifths of them appearing once. Source material: peripheral blood. This TCR came from a man in his sixties with acute or convalescent COVID-19. The chain has TRBV9 and TRBJ2-7, with 8 bases that match TRBD1. The CDR3 DNA sequence: TGTGCCAGCAGTCTGGGACAGGACTACTACGAGCAGTACTTC. It is translated as CASSLGQDYYEQYF.